This T cell receptor beta chain was identified during a study of T-cell reconstitution after alpha-beta-depleted transplantation in children. This clonotype occurred many times. A TCRbeta library incorporating unique molecular identifiers was prepared. TCRdb re-analysed the PCR reads in MiXCR, keeping a single row per CDR3 protein. The sample includes around 380,000 distinct CDR3 sequences, approximately 11% of them seen just once. CDR3 length equals 15 residues. CDR1 is ENHRY and CDR2 is SYGVKD in the germline V gene. V lost 0 bases to trimming and J lost 4 bases, with 10 bases between them. The chain carries TRBV10-3 and TRBJ1-5; D is unclear. The sequence was collected from a human donor who donated a stem cell graft to a child with acute myeloid leukemia. Sequenced material: PBMCs from the stem cell graft donor, taken from the stem cell graft. CDR3 region: CAISESKAHNQPQHF. In DNA, the CDR3 is TGTGCCATCAGTGAGTCTAAGGCGCATAATCAGCCCCAGCATTTT.